These 18 T cell receptor beta chains were all obtained from the same sample, sequenced in a study of post-analysis software for immune sequencing data. The study's findings and limits: Roughly 5 TRBV segments (TRBV5-6, TRBV5-1 and TRBV20-1 among them) occurred more frequently in patients than in controls.

Every TCR beta cDNA library bore unique molecular identifiers. MiXCR, run by TCRdb on the PCR reads, gives a single entry per CDR3 protein. The data contain a few hundred thousand distinct CDR3 sequences, 30% to 45% of them singletons. The antigens for these receptors are not known. Source material: blood. Source of these receptors: a girl aged 10-17 years with multiple sclerosis.

The rearrangement joins TRBV6-6 to TRBJ1-2; 7 bases line up with TRBD1. Germline V gene sequence: CDR1 MNHNY, CDR2 SVGAGI (reference sequence). V lost 5 bases and J lost 6; bases outside the gene matches: 9. The CDR3 length is 14 residues. CDR3 in DNA: TGTGCCAGCAGTCAAGCCCGACAGGGTCATGGCTACACCTTC. This codes for CASSQARQGHGYTF.

The chain is built from TRBV25-1 and TRBJ1-6; TRBD1 is a possible D gene (5 bases). The V end was cut by 4 bases, the J end by 14 bases, with 15 bases between. The CDR3 loop spans 13 amino acids. CDR1 and CDR2 (germline): MGHDK, SYGVNS. The CDR3 loop reads CASSVRVRGTLHF. In nucleotides, the CDR3 is TGTGCCAGCAGTGTCCGGGTGCGGGGGACCCTCCACTTT.

This clonotype has just a few counts. This chain connects TRBV10-3 to TRBJ1-6; 7 bases match TRBD1. J lost 8 bases, V lost 4 bases, and 5 bases had no gene match. The length of the CDR3 is 14 residues. Germline CDR1 reads ENHRY; CDR2 reads SYGVKD. In DNA form, the CDR3 reads TGTGCCATCAGTGGGGGACAGAGCTATTCACCCCTCCACTTT. Protein: CAISGGQSYSPLHF.

The chain recombines TRBV4-1 with TRBJ1-2, with D possibly matching TRBD1 (5 bases). CDR3 length equals 15 residues. Germline assignment: CDR1 MGHRA and CDR2 YSYEKL. The V and J ends lost 1 base and 6 bases respectively, with 15 bases between them. This CDR3 reads CASSQGGGPWDGYTF. The CDR3 bases are TGCGCCAGCAGCCAAGGGGGGGGACCATGGGATGGCTACACCTTC.

A few counts support this clonotype. V gene TRBV29-1 combines with J gene TRBJ2-4, with 9 bases lining up with TRBD1. This CDR3 comprises 13 residues. The germline V gene has CDR1 SQVTM and CDR2 ANQGSEA. The V gene end was trimmed by 3 bases and the J gene end by 6 bases; junction bases not matched to a gene: 3. CDR3 sequence: CSVDLGQGNIQYF. The CDR3 DNA reads TGCAGCGTTGATTTGGGACAGGGAAACATTCAGTACTTC.

V usage is TRBV20-1 and J usage is TRBJ2-3; the match to TRBD2 covers 14 bases. The ends lost 6 bases at V and 6 bases at J; junction bases unmatched: 11. Germline values: CDR1 DFQATT, CDR2 SNEGSKA (reference sequence). The CDR3 loop spans 16 amino acids. CDR3 loop: CSAKTPGLAGVDTQYF. The CDR3, as DNA: TGCAGTGCCAAGACTCCGGGACTAGCGGGGGTGGATACGCAGTATTTT.

The chain joins TRBV7-2 to TRBJ2-5; tentatively, D is TRBD1 (5 bases). The J call is uncertain, as TRBJ2-7 better fits the DNA end. The CDR3 runs 14 residues. CDR1 and CDR2 (germline): SGHTA, FQGNSA. CDR3 in amino acids: CASSLDKGPHEQYF. CDR3 in DNA: TGTGCCAGCAGCTTAGATAAGGGGCCCCACGAGCAGTACTTC.

This clonotype was detected only once. The J gene is TRBJ2-1, the V gene TRBV4-2; perhaps D is TRBD1 or TRBD2 (6 bases each). V lost 4 bases and J lost 8, with 12 bases in between. The germline gives CDR1 LGHNA, CDR2 YNFKEQ. The CDR3 has 13 amino acids. The CDR3 DNA sequence: TGTGCCAGCAGCCCTAGGGGGGTTGATGAGCAGTTCTTC. Translated, it gives CASSPRGVDEQFF.

This rearrangement joins TRBV5-5 to TRBJ1-2; D is unclear. The CDR3 extends over 13 amino acids. Per the germline V gene, CDR1 is SGHKS and CDR2 is YYEKEE (reference sequence). Trimming cost V 1 base and J 4 bases, with 8 bases left between them. DNA for the CDR3: TGTGCCAGCAGCTTGATCGTAAGCTATGGCTACACCTTC. It is translated as CASSLIVSYGYTF.

This chain links TRBV4-3 with TRBJ1-6; no firm D call. The V gene's germline CDR1 is LGHNA and CDR2 YSLEER. Trimming took 0 bases from V and 7 from J, leaving 13 bases between them. CDR3 length: 16 residues. The CDR3 is CASSQESGVGNSPLHF. In DNA, the CDR3 is TGCGCCAGCAGCCAAGAGTCCGGGGTTGGGAATTCACCCCTCCACTTT.

This rearrangement joins TRBV6-1 to TRBJ2-7; the D gene is possibly TRBD2 (5 bases). Trimming pared 5 bases from V and 3 bases from J, leaving 11 bases between. CDR1 and CDR2 from the germline V gene are MNHNS and SASEGT. This CDR3 has 13 amino acids. This chain's CDR3 is CASSWELLYEQYF. Here the CDR3 DNA reads TGTGCCAGCAGTTGGGAGTTACTCTACGAGCAGTACTTC.

This clonotype was counted a few times. V is TRBV4-1 and J is TRBJ2-1; a weak D match, TRBD1 (6 bases). The CDR3 has 17 amino acids. The germline CDR1 and CDR2 sequences are MGHRA and YSYEKL. V lost 1 base and J 0 bases, leaving 13 bases between the germline ends. The CDR3 region is CASSQGQAFRSYNEQFF. The CDR3 nucleotides read TGCGCCAGCAGCCAAGGACAGGCGTTCCGCTCCTACAATGAGCAGTTCTTC.

This clonotype showed up just once. This chain joins TRBV7-2 and TRBJ2-4; 7 bases match TRBD1. The CDR3 loop spans 14 amino acids. Germline V gene data show CDR1 as SGHTA and CDR2 as FQGNSA. The J segment lost 13 bases and the V segment lost 5 bases, leaving 14 bases of the junction unmatched. The CDR3 reads CASSLETGQGKQYF. For the CDR3, the DNA is TGTGCCAGCAGCCTCGAGACAGGGCAGGGTAAGCAGTACTTC.

The chain couples TRBV3-1 to TRBJ2-1; D is undetermined. V dropped 2 bases and J dropped 9 bases, with 8 bases sitting between them. Germline loops: CDR1 LGHDT, CDR2 YNNKEL (reference sequence). The CDR3 contains 12 residues. In nucleotides, the CDR3 is TGTGCCAGCAGCCAACGGGTCGGTGAGCAGTTCTTC. Protein: CASSQRVGEQFF.

V and J are TRBV12-3 or TRBV12-4 and TRBJ2-1; 8 positions match TRBD2. Trimming at V came to 0 bases and at J to 7 bases, leaving 5 bases not matched to a gene. The length of the CDR3 is 15 residues. CDR3 loop: CASSLATGGQNEQFF. CDR3 bases: TGTGCCAGCAGTTTAGCCACGGGGGGGCAGAATGAGCAGTTCTTC.

The V call is TRBV7-2, the J call TRBJ2-7; D ambiguous. CDR3 length equals 13 residues. The germline CDR1 and CDR2 sequences are SGHTA and FQGNSA. With 1 base removed from V and 3 bases from J, the gap between germline ends came to 7 bases. The CDR3: CASSLVPIYEQYF. The CDR3 DNA reads as TGTGCCAGCAGCTTAGTTCCCATCTACGAGCAGTACTTC.

This clonotype was seen more than once but under ten times. CDR3 region: CASSPRGGTGYF. Written as DNA, the CDR3 is TGTGCCAGCAGTCCCCGAGGAGGGACAGGGTACTTC. This chain uses TRBV6-1 with TRBJ2-4, with 8 bases matching TRBD1. The germline CDR1 and CDR2 sequences are MNHNS and SASEGT. The junction had 9 bases not matched to a gene; V was cut back by 5 bases and J by 15 bases. There are 12 residues in the CDR3.

This clonotype was seen more than once but under ten times. V and J are TRBV27 and TRBJ2-7; perhaps D is TRBD1 or TRBD2 (5 bases each). The CDR3 has 13 amino acids. With 3 bases removed from V and 8 bases from J, the gap between germline ends came to 14 bases. Germline assignment: CDR1 MNHEY and CDR2 SMNVEV (reference sequence). The CDR3 sequence: CASSFLGVEKQYF. The CDR3 region has the DNA TGTGCCAGCAGTTTCTTGGGGGTAGAGAAGCAGTACTTC.